Presented here are 32 T cell receptor beta chains from one specimen sequenced in a study of beta chain features in type 1 diabetes. Investigators reverse transcribed all isolated RNA, so they sequenced expressed TCRB transcripts. The method was immunoSEQ multiplex PCR; TCRdb's version includes in-frame clones alone and lacks a portion of them. There are 900,000 or so clones in the sample; about a sixth occur only once, and roughly 0.025% lies in the top ten. The specimen was naive CD4+ T cells from blood. The receptors derive from a woman aged 18-29 years in good health.

The chain is built from TRBV7-9 and TRBJ2-2; TRBD2 agrees at 14 bases. Germline CDR1 SEHNR, CDR2 FQNEAQ (reference sequence). J was trimmed by 6 bases and V by 5 bases; bases with no gene match: 8. CDR3 length: 17 residues. The CDR3 loop reads CASSPHTGLAGAGELFF. DNA of the CDR3: TGTGCCAGCAGCCCCCACACGGGACTAGCGGGAGCCGGGGAGCTGTTTTTT. The full variable domain, its missing parts supplied by reference TRBV7-9 and TRBJ2-2, is DTGVSQNPRHKITKRGQNVTFRCDPISEHNRLYWYRQTLGQGPEFLTYFQNEAQLEKSRLLSDRFSAERPKGSFSTLEIQRTEQGDSAMYLCASSPHTGLAGAGELFFGEGSRLTVL.

Only a few counts were recorded for this clone. The J gene is TRBJ2-7, the V gene TRBV11-2; 12 bases match TRBD2. V shed 5 bases, J shed 3 bases, and the junction held 2 bases outside the gene matches. The CDR3 is made up of 14 amino acids. Germline-derived CDR1 and CDR2 are SGHAT and FQNNGV. The DNA of the CDR3 is TGTGCCAGCAGCCCACTAGCGGGGGGCTACGAGCAGTACTTC. This gives the protein CASSPLAGGYEQYF.

V gene TRBV6-6 combines with J gene TRBJ1-2; a weak D match, TRBD1 (5 bases). Germline values: CDR1 MNHNY, CDR2 SVGAGI (reference sequence). This CDR3 has 12 residues. Trimming took 4 bases from V and 7 from J, leaving 10 bases between them. CDR3 protein: CASSSGHPGYTF. CDR3 DNA sequence: TGTGCCAGCAGTTCAGGACATCCTGGCTACACCTTC.

This chain links TRBV4-2 with TRBJ2-6; D unresolved. V lost 4 bases and J lost 2, with 18 bases in between. Per germline, CDR1 LGHNA and CDR2 YNFKEQ. The CDR3 consists of 18 residues. In nucleotides, the CDR3 is TGTGCCAGCAGCCCCCCTAGAGTCTTAGTCCCTGGGGCCAACGTCCTGACTTTC. Protein: CASSPPRVLVPGANVLTF.

This clone was counted only a few times. The CDR3 protein is CASSPILSTDTQYF. The DNA for the CDR3 is TGTGCCAGCAGTCCCATTCTAAGCACAGATACGCAGTATTTT. J is TRBJ2-3 and V is TRBV6-5; D ambiguous. The V gene's germline CDR1 is MNHEY and CDR2 SVGAGI. This CDR3 has 14 residues. V lost 5 bases and J lost 0, with 9 bases in between.

The chain joins TRBV7-9 to TRBJ2-3; a possible D gene is TRBD2 (5 bases). Germline V gene lookup returns CDR1 SEHNR and CDR2 FQNEAQ (reference sequence). This CDR3 has 13 residues. V was shortened by 3 bases and J by 5 bases, with 9 bases between the two germline ends. In DNA, the CDR3 is TGTGCCAGCAGCTTGAGCCGGGAAGATACGCAGTATTTT. This translates into CASSLSREDTQYF. Complete variable domain (other parts from reference TRBV7-9 and TRBJ2-3): DTGVSQNPRHKITKRGQNVTFRCDPISEHNRLYWYRQTLGQGPEFLTYFQNEAQLEKSRLLSDRFSAERPKGSFSTLEIQRTEQGDSAMYLCASSLSREDTQYFGPGTRLTVL.

The CDR3 loop reads CASRAQLFLNEQFF. The CDR3 region has the DNA TGTGCCAGCAGGGCGCAACTATTTTTGAATGAGCAGTTCTTC. The V gene is TRBV28, the J gene TRBJ2-1; no definite D call. CDR3 length equals 14 residues. The V gene lost 6 bases and the J gene lost 7 bases, with 16 bases spanning the gap. CDR1 is MDHEN and CDR2 is SYDVKM in the germline V gene.

This chain uses TRBV7-2 with TRBJ2-5; 8 bases agree with TRBD2. V shed 6 bases and J 7 bases; nucleotides not matched to a gene: 13. The CDR3 extends over 15 amino acids. CDR1 and CDR2 (germline): SGHTA, FQGNSA. The DNA for the CDR3 is TGTGCCAGCAGACCTCAAACCGGGACTAGGGCGACCCAGTACTTC. It codes for CASRPQTGTRATQYF.

This clone was detected only a few times. J is TRBJ2-3 and V is TRBV7-9; D not certain. The CDR3 spans 12 residues. Trimming left V 2 bases short and J 11 bases short, with 11 bases between. Germline assignment: CDR1 SEHNR and CDR2 FQNEAQ (reference sequence). CDR3 loop: CASSLKETKQYF. CDR3 coding DNA: TGTGCCAGCAGCTTAAAGGAGACAAAGCAGTATTTT.

This clone was counted once. DNA for the CDR3: TGTGCCAGCAGTTACGGACAGATTGAGCCCCAGCATTTT. Translation gives CASSYGQIEPQHF. The chain couples TRBV6-6 to TRBJ1-5; D might be TRBD1 (6 bases). The V end lost 2 bases, the J end lost 8 bases, and 10 bases lay between the germline ends. This CDR3 has 13 amino acids. The germline V gene has CDR1 MNHNY and CDR2 SVGAGI (reference sequence).

The chain has TRBV30 and TRBJ2-3; 13 bases match TRBD2. The ends lost 3 bases at V and 0 bases at J; junction bases unmatched: 9. The CDR3 consists of 18 residues. Germline V lookup: CDR1 GTSNPN, CDR2 SVGIG (reference sequence). The CDR3 protein is CAWRQGLAGATSTDTQYF. In DNA form, the CDR3 reads TGTGCCTGGAGGCAAGGACTAGCGGGGGCAACTAGCACAGATACGCAGTATTTT.

The chain joins TRBV2 to TRBJ1-1, with D tentatively TRBD1 (6 bases). Germline CDR1 SNHLY, CDR2 FYNNEI. The V and J ends lost 5 bases and 4 bases respectively, with 11 bases between them. The CDR3 is made up of 13 amino acids. In DNA, the CDR3 is TGTGCCAGCAGTCTTAGGGGGGGCACTGAAGCTTTCTTT. It translates to CASSLRGGTEAFF.

The chain uses TRBV7-2 and TRBJ2-5; TRBD2 matches at 9 bases. This CDR3 contains 15 residues. V lost 5 bases and J lost 5; bases outside the gene matches: 9. Germline V gene data show CDR1 as SGHTA and CDR2 as FQGNSA. The CDR3 is CASSPRGGDLETQYF. In nucleotides, the CDR3 is TGTGCCAGCAGCCCACGCGGGGGGGATTTGGAGACCCAGTACTTC.

This clone has just a few counts. The chain has TRBV5-4 and TRBJ2-2; the match to TRBD1 covers 7 bases. V lost 3 bases, J lost 6 bases, and 5 bases stayed unmatched. The germline V gene has CDR1 SGHNT and CDR2 YYREEE (reference sequence). The CDR3 is made up of 14 amino acids. The CDR3 protein is CASSWDSLSGELFF. The CDR3 DNA is TGTGCCAGCAGCTGGGACAGTCTATCCGGGGAGCTGTTTTTT.

This CDR3 reads CASKRRIVGQETQYF. The CDR3 region has the DNA TGTGCCAGCAAGCGGAGGATAGTAGGACAAGAGACCCAGTACTTC. The V call is TRBV7-8, the J call TRBJ2-5; D perhaps matches TRBD2 (5 bases). The germline V gene encodes CDR1 SGHVS and CDR2 FQNEAQ. The CDR3 sequence is 15 residues long. V was trimmed by 7 bases and J by 2 bases, leaving 17 bases between them.

This clone was counted between two and nine times. A junction boundary mismatches the germline segment, possibly from a read error. The chain couples TRBV7-7 to TRBJ2-2, with 7 nucleotides matching TRBD2. CDR3 length: 15 amino acids. Germline loops: CDR1 SSHAT, CDR2 FNYEAQ (reference sequence). For the CDR3, the DNA is TGTGCTAGCAGCCCCCGAGGCGGGGGCACCGGGGAGCTGTTTTTT. Translating gives CASSPRGGGTGELFF.

The V call is TRBV15, the J call TRBJ1-2; D is perhaps TRBD1 (6 bases). The CDR3 contains 12 residues. Germline V gene lookup returns CDR1 LNHNV and CDR2 YYDKDF (reference sequence). V lost 0 bases, J lost 13 bases, and 12 bases lay in between. CDR3 DNA sequence: TGTGCCACCAGCAGAGACAGGGGCGCCTGCACCTTC. The encoded protein is CATSRDRGACTF.

The genes are TRBV7-2 and TRBJ2-7; D is undetermined. CDR3 length equals 14 residues. Germline lookup yields CDR1 SGHTA and CDR2 FQGNSA. The V and J ends lost 3 bases and 3 bases respectively, with 12 bases between them. CDR3 sequence reads: CASSFEGPLYEQYF. DNA for the CDR3: TGTGCCAGCAGCTTCGAAGGGCCCCTCTACGAGCAGTACTTC.

This clone has just a few counts. The chain carries TRBV7-2 and TRBJ2-7; D call uncertain. V lost 2 bases and J 6 bases, leaving 14 bases between the germline ends. The CDR3 runs to 14 residues. The germline CDR1 and CDR2 sequences are SGHTA and FQGNSA. Written as DNA, the CDR3 is TGTGCCAGCAGCTTATACCCGGGTAGTAGCGAGCAGTACTTC. Its translation is CASSLYPGSSEQYF. Combining the CDR3 with reference TRBV7-2 and TRBJ2-7 gives the whole variable domain GAGVSQSPSNKVTEKGKDVELRCDPISGHTALYWYRQSLGQGLEFLIYFQGNSAPDKSGLPSDRFSAERTGGSVSTLTIQRTQQEDSAVYLCASSLYPGSSEQYFGPGTRLTVT.

As for this clone: Given a much more abundant clone one base away, this may be a read error. The CDR3 spells CASSLTGANVLTF. The CDR3 nucleotides read TGTGCCAGCAGCTTAACTGGGGCCAACGTCCTGACTTTC. The rearrangement uses TRBV7-9 and TRBJ2-6; no clear D gene. Trimming removed 2 bases at V and 2 bases at J, with 1 base between. This CDR3 has 13 amino acids. Germline CDR1 reads SEHNR; CDR2 reads FQNEAQ (reference sequence).

This clone was counted only a few times. This specimen includes other DNA sequences encoding the same CDR3. V usage is TRBV19 and J usage is TRBJ2-7; 7 bases match TRBD1. The CDR3 is 14 amino acids. Germline CDR1 is LNHDA and CDR2 is SQIVND (reference sequence). The ends lost 4 bases at V and 2 bases at J; junction bases unmatched: 5. CDR3 nucleotide sequence: TGTGCCAGTAGTAGCCCGGGACAGACCTACGAGCAGTACTTC. Translation gives CASSSPGQTYEQYF.

DNA of the CDR3: TGTGCCAGCAGCCACGCGGCCATGAACACTGAAGCTTTCTTT. Translation: CASSHAAMNTEAFF. The chain joins TRBV11-2 to TRBJ1-1, with D uncertain. The CDR3 covers 14 residues. Germline V gene sequence: CDR1 SGHAT, CDR2 FQNNGV. Trimming took 5 bases from V and 0 from J, leaving 10 bases between them.

CDR3 sequence reads: CASSLRGMFGQPQHF. CDR3 coding DNA: TGTGCCAGCAGCTTGAGGGGGATGTTTGGTCAGCCCCAGCATTTT. The chain joins TRBV5-8 to TRBJ1-5; weak D call: TRBD1 (6 bases). This CDR3 spans 15 amino acids. V lost 1 base, J lost 6 bases, and 14 bases lay in between. Per the germline V gene, CDR1 is SGHTS and CDR2 is YDEGEE.

This chain connects TRBV7-9 to TRBJ2-2; D gene uncertain. The CDR3 is 16 amino acids. The germline gives CDR1 SEHNR, CDR2 FQNEAQ (reference sequence). Trimming stripped 0 bases from V and 0 bases from J, with 8 bases between. CDR3: CASSLAAGPNTGELFF. The CDR3 region has the DNA TGTGCCAGCAGCTTAGCGGCAGGCCCGAACACCGGGGAGCTGTTTTTT.

The gene calls are TRBV5-5 and TRBJ2-3; TRBD1 aligns across 9 bases. The length of the CDR3 is 14 residues. Germline V lookup: CDR1 SGHKS, CDR2 YYEKEE (reference sequence). V lost 3 bases, J lost 3 bases, and 2 bases stayed unmatched. The CDR3 loop is CASSSGQGTDTQYF. The CDR3 DNA reads as TGTGCCAGCAGCTCCGGACAGGGGACAGATACGCAGTATTTT.

The gene calls are TRBV4-3 and TRBJ2-3, with D possibly matching TRBD1 (6 bases). Between the trimmed V and J ends, which lost 0 bases and 3 bases, there was a span of 10 bases. This CDR3 comprises 15 residues. Germline V gene sequence: CDR1 LGHNA, CDR2 YSLEER. The CDR3, as DNA: TGCGCCAGCAGCCAAGAGTGGGGGCGGACAGATACGCAGTATTTT. This gives the protein CASSQEWGRTDTQYF.

The table lists this clone with a few counts. The gene calls are TRBV7-9 and TRBJ2-3, with D perhaps matching TRBD1 (6 bases). The CDR3 extends over 14 amino acids. The germline V and J ends were trimmed by 3 bases and 9 bases, with 16 bases remaining between them. Germline V gives CDR1 SEHNR, CDR2 FQNEAQ (reference sequence). CDR3 residues: CASSFPGAPFTQYF. The DNA for the CDR3 is TGTGCCAGCAGCTTCCCAGGGGCCCCTTTCACGCAGTATTTT.

This chain's CDR3 is CSVTGTSGSRYEQFF. As DNA, the CDR3 is TGCAGCGTGACGGGGACTAGCGGGAGTCGTTATGAGCAGTTCTTC. V usage is TRBV29-1 and J usage is TRBJ2-1; 14 nucleotides align to TRBD2. V lost 6 bases, J lost 8 bases, and 9 bases stayed unmatched. The length of the CDR3 is 15 residues. The germline V gene has CDR1 SQVTM and CDR2 ANQGSEA.

J is TRBJ2-2 and V is TRBV11-2; 7 bases are shared with TRBD1. The CDR3 totals 15 residues. Germline V lookup: CDR1 SGHAT, CDR2 FQNNGV. The J segment lost 6 bases and the V segment lost 4 bases, leaving 8 bases of the junction unmatched. The CDR3 spells CASSSLRTGAGELFF. CDR3 in DNA: TGTGCCAGCAGCTCACTTCGGACAGGCGCCGGGGAGCTGTTTTTT.

This clone occurred a few times. Additional DNA sequences in this sample encode the identical CDR3. The chain employs TRBV20-1 and TRBJ2-1; no reliable D call. The CDR3 sequence is 11 residues long. V lost 3 bases and J 4 bases, leaving 4 bases between the germline ends. Germline assignment: CDR1 DFQATT and CDR2 SNEGSKA (reference sequence). In nucleotides, the CDR3 is TGCAGTGCTAGCTATTACAATGAGCAGTTCTTC. It specifies CSASYYNEQFF.

This clone came up a few times. The rearrangement links TRBV18 to TRBJ1-1; perhaps TRBD1 as D (6 bases). Trimming removed 3 bases at V and 5 bases at J, with 16 bases between. The CDR3 has 15 amino acids. Germline loops: CDR1 KGHSH, CDR2 LQKENI. The DNA of the CDR3 is TGTGCCAGCTCACCCGCCCGGGGGGCGGGTACTGAAGCTTTCTTT. Protein product: CASSPARGAGTEAFF.

This clone was recorded a few times. This chain links TRBV15 with TRBJ2-3; the D is unclear. CDR1 is LNHNV and CDR2 is YYDKDF in the germline V gene (reference sequence). This CDR3 has 12 residues. The V gene lost 5 bases and the J gene lost 2 bases, with 5 bases spanning the gap. CDR3 protein: CATSPFTDTQYF. The DNA for the CDR3 is TGTGCCACCAGCCCCTTCACAGATACGCAGTATTTT.